The 18 T cell receptor beta chains presented below share a single source sample, sequenced in a study of T cell repertoires in cytomegalovirus infection. TCRdb recomputed calls from the reads with MiXCR, one row per CDR3 protein. The table shows 200,000 or so distinct CDR3 sequences, with 28% occurring only once. Sequenced material: PBMCs. These receptors were taken from a human donor in good health (CMV status not recorded). Some clones in this sample may be carry-over from other donors' samples.

This clonotype has more than one count but fewer than ten. The CDR3 DNA sequence: TGCAGTGCTAGGCCCCTTCGGCTACTTAACACAGATACGCAGTATTTT. This encodes CSARPLRLLNTDTQYF. The gene calls are TRBV20-1 and TRBJ2-3; no firm D call. The ends were cut back, 3 bases at V and 2 bases at J, with 18 bases in the middle. The CDR3 contains 16 residues. Germline-derived CDR1 and CDR2 are DFQATT and SNEGSKA (reference sequence).

This clonotype was observed a single time. The gene calls are TRBV6-6 and TRBJ1-1; D gene uncertain. The CDR3 is made up of 13 amino acids. Trimming removed 6 bases from V and 3 bases from J, with 11 bases in between. The germline V gene encodes CDR1 MNHNY and CDR2 SVGAGI (reference sequence). The CDR3 loop reads CASSPAWDTEAFF. The CDR3 DNA reads as TGTGCCAGCAGCCCAGCCTGGGACACTGAAGCTTTCTTT.

This clonotype was detected only a few times. The gene calls are TRBV4-2 and TRBJ2-7, with 10 bases fitting TRBD1. The ends lost 0 bases at V and 5 bases at J; junction bases unmatched: 7. This CDR3 is 16 amino acids long. Germline values: CDR1 LGHNA, CDR2 YNFKEQ. In DNA form, the CDR3 reads TGTGCCAGCAGCCAAGATCATTCGGGACAGGGGAACGAGCAGTACTTC. Protein: CASSQDHSGQGNEQYF.

In its sample, this clonotype was seen many times. DNA of the CDR3: TGTGCCAGCAGCTTAGATGGGGGAAACAATGAGCAGTTCTTC. It specifies CASSLDGGNNEQFF. The chain has TRBV11-3 and TRBJ2-1, with D perhaps assigned TRBD1 or TRBD2 (5 bases each). Trimming removed 0 bases from V and 5 bases from J, with 8 bases in between. The CDR3 has 14 amino acids. CDR1 is SGHNT, CDR2 YENEEA, per germline.

The chain is built from TRBV27 and TRBJ2-6; D gene uncertain. Germline CDR1 MNHEY, CDR2 SMNVEV (reference sequence). The V end was cut by 6 bases, the J end by 4 bases, with 7 bases between. The CDR3 contains 13 residues. The DNA of the CDR3 is TGTGCCAGCAGGAAAGTGGGGGCCAACGTCCTGACTTTC. Translated, it gives CASRKVGANVLTF.

This chain links TRBV4-1 with TRBJ1-1; 8 positions agree with TRBD1. Germline loops: CDR1 MGHRA, CDR2 YSYEKL. The CDR3 covers 13 residues. Trimming at V came to 4 bases and at J to 11 bases, leaving 9 bases not matched to a gene. The CDR3 loop reads CASSLLDRDLAFF. CDR3 sequence (DNA): TGCGCCAGCAGCCTCTTGGACAGGGACCTGGCTTTCTTT.

The chain combines TRBV20-1 with TRBJ1-1, with D maybe TRBD1 (5 bases). The CDR3 is 14 residues long. Germline V gene lookup returns CDR1 DFQATT and CDR2 SNEGSKA (reference sequence). Trimming removed 6 bases from V and 7 bases from J, with 21 bases in between. The CDR3 coding sequence is TGCAGTGCCGTAGACTTGTCAGGGATAGGTGAAGCTTTCTTT. As protein: CSAVDLSGIGEAFF.

The chain combines TRBV6-5 with TRBJ2-2; D may be TRBD2 (6 bases). This CDR3 is 16 amino acids long. Germline V gene sequence: CDR1 MNHEY, CDR2 SVGAGI. The V end was cut by 8 bases, the J end by 4 bases, with 20 bases between. CDR3 coding DNA: TGTGCCAGCTGTGGGGCGGGGTCTACTTTCACCGGGGAGCTGTTTTTT. Its protein product is CASCGAGSTFTGELFF.

V and J are TRBV6-1 and TRBJ1-4, with no clear D. CDR3 length equals 14 residues. Trimming cost V 5 bases and J 3 bases, with 10 bases left between them. The germline gives CDR1 MNHNS, CDR2 SASEGT. CDR3 nucleotide sequence: TGTGCCAGCAGTCTGTTGGTGGCTAATGAAAAACTGTTTTTT. This codes for CASSLLVANEKLFF.

The gene calls are TRBV27 and TRBJ1-1; no clear D gene. Germline V CDR1 and CDR2: MNHEY, SMNVEV (reference sequence). V was pared by 6 bases and J by 1 base, with 12 bases between. CDR3 size: 14 residues. The DNA for the CDR3 is TGTGCCAGCAGGTTTGGGCTGCAGAACACTGAAGCTTTCTTT. It encodes CASRFGLQNTEAFF.

This chain links TRBV6-1 with TRBJ2-5; no firm D call. This CDR3 comprises 14 residues. The germline CDR1 and CDR2 sequences are MNHNS and SASEGT. V was cut by 2 bases and J by 2 bases, with 9 bases left in between. In nucleotides, the CDR3 is TGTGCCAGCAGTGAATATTTGGCTCAAGAGACCCAGTACTTC. It translates to CASSEYLAQETQYF.

This clonotype was counted between two and nine times. The chain has TRBV12-3 or TRBV12-4 and TRBJ2-7; D may be TRBD1 (7 bases). Trimming took off 4 bases at V and 1 base at J, with 23 bases between the two ends. The CDR3 covers 18 residues. CDR3 nucleotides: TGTGCCAGCAGTTGGGGGGCGACAGGGTTTAAGCCTTCCTACGAGCAGTACTTC. This codes for CASSWGATGFKPSYEQYF.

V gene TRBV15 combines with J gene TRBJ2-3; D may be TRBD1 or TRBD2 (5 bases each). CDR1 and CDR2 from the germline V gene are LNHNV and YYDKDF (reference sequence). Trimming stripped 3 bases from V and 0 bases from J, with 13 bases between. CDR3 length equals 16 residues. CDR3 bases: TGTGCCACCAGCAGGAGGGGTACAACTAGCACAGATACGCAGTATTTT. Its protein is CATSRRGTTSTDTQYF.

This clonotype was seen a few times. The genes are TRBV5-6 and TRBJ1-1; D may be TRBD1 (6 bases). Trimming stripped 6 bases from V and 2 bases from J, with 17 bases between. The CDR3 length is 15 residues. Germline V lookup: CDR1 SGHDT, CDR2 YYEEEE. The CDR3 is CASIERGGRNTEAFF. As DNA, the CDR3 is TGTGCCAGCATAGAAAGAGGGGGGCGAAACACTGAAGCTTTCTTT.

This clonotype was seen a handful of times. The rearrangement links TRBV11-2 to TRBJ2-5; 11 bases fit TRBD2. The ends lost 3 bases at V and 1 base at J; junction bases unmatched: 4. This CDR3 has 16 amino acids. CDR1 is SGHAT and CDR2 is FQNNGV in the germline V gene. The CDR3, as DNA: TGTGCCAGCAGCTTTAGCGGGGGGGCCTTCCAAGAGACCCAGTACTTC. This codes for CASSFSGGAFQETQYF.

Only a few counts were recorded for this clonotype. The CDR3 sequence is CASKENSDLGYTF. CDR3 bases: TGTGCCAGTAAGGAGAACAGTGACCTAGGCTACACCTTC. The chain uses TRBV19 and TRBJ1-2; unclear D gene. V was cut by 7 bases and J by 8 bases, with 17 bases left in between. This CDR3 comprises 13 residues. The germline gives CDR1 LNHDA, CDR2 SQIVND (reference sequence).

This chain links TRBV11-2 with TRBJ1-1; 9 positions agree with TRBD1. The CDR3 extends over 14 amino acids. From germline, CDR1 is SGHAT and CDR2 FQNNGV. J was trimmed by 5 bases and V by 4 bases; bases with no gene match: 5. Written as DNA, the CDR3 is TGTGCCAGCAGCTCCGGACAGGGGAGGACTGAAGCTTTCTTT. Translating it yields CASSSGQGRTEAFF.

V is TRBV12-5 and J is TRBJ2-7, with D perhaps being TRBD1 or TRBD2 (6 bases each). The CDR3 runs 16 residues. V was shortened by 0 bases and J by 2 bases, with 14 bases between the two germline ends. The germline gives CDR1 LGHNT, CDR2 FRNRAP. This CDR3 is CASGLVTPGEAYEQYF. The CDR3 bases are TGTGCTAGTGGTTTGGTAACCCCAGGGGAGGCCTACGAGCAGTACTTC.